These 20 T cell receptor beta chains share one sample of origin, sequenced in a study of cytomegalovirus exposure and HLA in healthy donors (dated by TCRdb to about 2017). Receptors were amplified or captured by the immunoSEQ multiplex PCR assay. A mixture of 60 forward primers for TCR Vbeta segments and 13 reverse primers for TCR Jbeta segments was used in the multiplex PCR. TCRdb mirrors the immuneACCESS table, restricted to in-frame sequences. Some clones are absent from its copies; in checked studies, under half trace to an unresolved V gene, and the reason for the others is unknown. This sample holds some 87,000 clones; over 70% were observed only once. Around 6.4% of the sample is in the top ten clones. The sequenced material came from PBMCs. The receptors shown here come from a man between 18 and 35 years old in good health and CMV-seropositive.

This rearrangement joins TRBV10-2 to TRBJ2-7; the D gene is possibly TRBD1 (6 bases). Deletions cut 5 bases from V and 6 bases from J, with 11 bases between. This CDR3 region has 12 residues. Looked up from germline, CDR1 is WSHSY and CDR2 is SAAADI. CDR3: CASSHRDGEQYF. DNA for the CDR3: TGCGCCAGCAGTCACAGGGATGGCGAGCAGTACTTC.

The chain carries TRBV2 and TRBJ1-1; D is uncertain. Trimming removed 0 bases at V and 0 bases at J, with 11 bases between. This CDR3 is built from 16 residues. Per germline, CDR1 SNHLY and CDR2 FYNNEI. CDR3 amino acids: CASSEASGLMNTEAFF. As DNA, the CDR3 is TGTGCCAGCAGTGAAGCTTCCGGACTGATGAACACTGAAGCTTTCTTT.

This clone was seen just once. The chain couples TRBV27 to TRBJ2-5, with D possibly TRBD2 on 5 matching bases. Between the trimmed V and J ends, which lost 5 bases and 5 bases, there was a span of 12 bases. Germline assignment: CDR1 MNHEY and CDR2 SMNVEV (reference sequence). This CDR3 is built from 13 residues. The CDR3 reads CASSPRREETQYF. The CDR3 DNA follows: TGTGCCAGCAGTCCAAGAAGGGAGGAGACCCAGTACTTC.

The J gene is TRBJ2-1, the V gene TRBV27; D is uncertain. V was cut by 2 bases and J by 6 bases, with 8 bases left in between. The CDR3 runs 13 residues. Germline V lookup: CDR1 MNHEY, CDR2 SMNVEV (reference sequence). CDR3 sequence reads: CASSLVGPNEQFF. CDR3 in DNA: TGTGCCAGCAGTTTAGTGGGCCCCAATGAGCAGTTCTTC.

The CDR3 bases are TGCGCCAGCAGCCAAGGGCCGGGAGCGACAGATACGCAGTATTTT. This sequence encodes CASSQGPGATDTQYF. The chain links TRBV4-1 to TRBJ2-3; D perhaps matches TRBD2 (6 bases). This CDR3 comprises 15 residues. Per the germline V gene, CDR1 is MGHRA and CDR2 is YSYEKL. V was shortened by 1 base and J by 3 bases, with 11 bases between the two germline ends.

The chain has TRBV25-1 and TRBJ1-2; 8 bases agree with TRBD1. The trim removed 8 bases at V and 0 bases at J, leaving 5 bases unmatched. The CDR3 consists of 14 residues. Per germline, CDR1 MGHDK and CDR2 SYGVNS. The CDR3 here is CASSGQGPNYGYTF. CDR3 coding DNA: TGTGCCAGCTCAGGACAGGGCCCTAACTATGGCTACACCTTC.

This rearrangement joins TRBV6-5 to TRBJ1-2; perhaps TRBD1 as D (6 bases). The V gene lost 4 bases and the J gene lost 8 bases, with 17 bases spanning the gap. CDR1 and CDR2 (germline): MNHEY, SVGAGI. The CDR3 contains 14 residues. In nucleotides, the CDR3 is TGTGCCAGCAGTTTTGAGGGGGGGCATTGGGGCTACACCTTC. Protein: CASSFEGGHWGYTF.

The chain carries TRBV11-2 and TRBJ2-5, with 10 bases identical to TRBD2. Germline V CDR1 and CDR2: SGHAT, FQNNGV. This CDR3 is built from 15 residues. J lost 5 bases, V lost 4 bases, and 7 bases had no gene match. The CDR3 coding sequence is TGTGCCAGCAGCTCAAGCGGGAGGGCCTTGGAGACCCAGTACTTC. The encoded protein is CASSSSGRALETQYF. Based on the CDR3 plus reference TRBV11-2 and TRBJ2-5, the full variable domain is EAGVAQSPRYKIIEKRQSVAFWCNPISGHATLYWYQQILGQGPKLLIQFQNNGVVDDSQLPKDRFSAERLKGVDSTLKIQPAKLEDSAVYLCASSSSGRALETQYFGPGTRLLVL.

The gene calls are TRBV4-1 and TRBJ1-5, with D possibly being TRBD1 (5 bases). The germline CDR1 and CDR2 sequences are MGHRA and YSYEKL. The CDR3 covers 16 residues. V was shortened by 0 bases and J by 7 bases, with 16 bases between the two germline ends. As DNA, the CDR3 is TGCGCCAGCAGCCAAGATCCTTTCGGGGGGACCCAGCCCCAGCATTTT. It specifies CASSQDPFGGTQPQHF.

This clone was picked up a small number of times. The chain couples TRBV29-1 to TRBJ2-7; 14 bases agree with TRBD2. Germline V gives CDR1 SQVTM, CDR2 ANQGSEA. V trimming: 6 bases; J trimming: 0 bases; junction bases outside the gene matches: 7. This CDR3 contains 16 residues. This CDR3 is CSVEGTSGGSSYEQYF. In DNA, the CDR3 is TGCAGCGTGGAGGGGACTAGCGGGGGTAGCTCCTACGAGCAGTACTTC.

The rearrangement joins TRBV2 to TRBJ1-4; the D gene is possibly TRBD1 (6 bases). This CDR3 is built from 18 residues. V lost 2 bases and J lost 3, with 19 bases in between. Germline V CDR1 and CDR2: SNHLY, FYNNEI. Written as DNA, the CDR3 is TGTGCCAGCAGTGAAAGCTACCAAGGGGGGGCTGCTAATGAAAAACTGTTTTTT. Protein product: CASSESYQGGAANEKLFF.

This chain uses TRBV6-1 with TRBJ1-5; D perhaps matches TRBD1 (6 bases). V was trimmed by 6 bases and J by 3 bases, leaving 12 bases between them. Germline loops: CDR1 MNHNS, CDR2 SASEGT. This CDR3 has 14 residues. In DNA, the CDR3 is TGTGCCAGCAGCGAGCAGGGGACCAATCAGCCCCAGCATTTT. As protein: CASSEQGTNQPQHF.

This sequence joins TRBV6-5 and TRBJ2-7, with D possibly being TRBD2 (5 bases). The CDR3 extends over 12 amino acids. The germline gives CDR1 MNHEY, CDR2 SVGAGI. V was shortened by 5 bases and J by 3 bases, with 8 bases between the two germline ends. In DNA form, the CDR3 reads TGTGCCAGCAGTGCCGGGGACTACGAGCAGTACTTC. This encodes CASSAGDYEQYF.

This clone was detected a few times. The V call is TRBV6-5, the J call TRBJ2-5, with 8 bases fitting TRBD2. The tail of the sequence fits TRBJ2-7 better, so the J call may be wrong. Germline V CDR1 and CDR2: MNHEY, SVGAGI. This CDR3 is built from 15 residues. CDR3 amino acids: CASRPSRGGTYEQYF. The CDR3 nucleotides read TGTGCCAGCAGGCCGAGTCGGGGGGGGACCTACGAGCAGTACTTC.

The V gene is TRBV29-1, the J gene TRBJ2-3, with D perhaps TRBD2 (5 bases). The CDR3 is 12 amino acids. Germline V gene lookup returns CDR1 SQVTM and CDR2 ANQGSEA. Trimming shortened V by 4 bases and J by 2 bases, and 7 bases separated the two germline ends. In DNA form, the CDR3 reads TGCAGCGTTGTCGGGGACACAGATACGCAGTATTTT. Residues: CSVVGDTDTQYF.

The chain is built from TRBV6-1 and TRBJ2-7, with 10 bases lining up with TRBD2. The CDR3 sequence is 16 residues long. The V gene's germline CDR1 is MNHNS and CDR2 SASEGT. The V and J ends lost 6 bases and 1 base, in that order; junction bases with no gene match: 9. The CDR3: CASREPGLASSYEQYF. The CDR3 coding sequence is TGTGCCAGCAGAGAACCGGGACTAGCGAGTTCCTACGAGCAGTACTTC.

J is TRBJ1-1 and V is TRBV9, with D maybe TRBD1 (5 bases). V was cut by 5 bases and J by 1 base, with 9 bases left in between. The CDR3 is 13 residues long. Germline CDR1 SGDLS, CDR2 YYNGEE. The chain's CDR3 is CASRGDWNTEAFF. The CDR3 DNA reads TGTGCCAGCAGAGGGGACTGGAACACTGAAGCTTTCTTT.

The rearrangement links TRBV6-5 to TRBJ1-1, with D tentatively TRBD1 (5 bases). Germline-derived CDR1 and CDR2 are MNHEY and SVGAGI. Trimming shortened V by 6 bases and J by 3 bases, and 14 bases separated the two germline ends. This CDR3 spans 14 amino acids. The CDR3 spells CASRARGFDTEAFF. CDR3 bases: TGTGCCAGCAGGGCGCGGGGGTTTGACACTGAAGCTTTCTTT.

In its sample, this clone was seen once. The chain combines TRBV9 with TRBJ1-1, with 7 bases fitting TRBD1. The CDR3 has 15 amino acids. J was trimmed by 4 bases and V by 4 bases; bases with no gene match: 10. Germline V lookup: CDR1 SGDLS, CDR2 YYNGEE. DNA for the CDR3: TGTGCCAGCAGCCCCCAAGCCGCAGGGGGCACTGAAGCTTTCTTT. This sequence encodes CASSPQAAGGTEAFF.

This clone has just a few counts. The rearrangement joins TRBV5-8 to TRBJ1-6; 9 nucleotides match TRBD1. V trimming: 4 bases; J trimming: 9 bases; junction bases outside the gene matches: 5. CDR1 and CDR2 from the germline V gene are SGHTS and YDEGEE. The CDR3 is 14 residues long. In DNA, the CDR3 is TGTGCCAGCAGCCTCGGGACAGGGAGTTCACCCCTCCACTTT. It codes for CASSLGTGSSPLHF.